This T cell receptor beta chain came from a study of CD8 T cells in Susac syndrome (dated 2019 in TCRdb). Background for the entire study: Repertoire sequencing was used to test whether CD8+ T cell activation and differentiation in Susac syndrome was antigen driven.

In the case of this clonotype: Its antigen target is currently unknown. Base qualities are not recorded, but no much larger clone differs from it by a single base.

Peripheral blood CD8+ and CD4+ T cells from healthy donors, Susac syndrome patients and multiple sclerosis patients were profiled by high-throughput TCR beta sequencing. The multiple sclerosis controls were treatment-naive patients who had stable or active relapsing-remitting disease and met the revised McDonald criteria. Bulk CD8+ and CD4+ T cells were purified by magnetic negative isolation, while CD8+ TEMRA cells were enriched using FACS. Blood was drawn into EDTA tubes, processed within 24 hours, and PBMCs were isolated by density gradient centrifugation. PBMCs destined for TCR sequencing were cryopreserved in liquid nitrogen and later thawed in a 37 °C water bath. The sorted or isolated CD4+, CD8+ and CD8+ TEMRA cells reached a purity of at least 90%. Results the study describes overall, beyond this receptor: The number of individuals in the TCR sequencing and HLA analysis was recognized as being relatively small.

The cysteine opens and the phenylalanine closes a CDR3 of 13 amino acids. The DNA shown is the 39-base CDR3, in frame from base 1. Based on the germline V gene (reference sequence), the CDR1 and CDR2 sequences are DFQATT and SNEGSKA. Trimming costs V 3 bases and J 3 bases, and their ends lie 10 bases apart. RNA was extracted with the RNeasy kit and 0.5 to 1 ug was reverse transcribed using random hexamers. The immunoSEQ multiplex PCR assay, which covers 54 Vbeta and 13 Jbeta segments, was used to amplify TCR beta CDR3 regions. Bias from PCR amplification was corrected by using a synthetic template baseline for primer optimization and for computational correction. Turning to the authors' computational methods: Reads were annotated to V, D and J genes per IMGT and analyzed with immunoSEQ Analyzer, keeping only productive sequences. Clonality was computed as one minus Shannon entropy normalized by log2 of the number of productive unique sequences. Public and private clones were assessed among the 100 most prevalent clones of each patient and control. A clone was defined as Susac-specific if it was absent from the healthy and MS cohorts, from some 1,100 published viral clones and from other ImmuneACCESS disease sequences. Starting from the raw public reads, TCRdb applied fastp trimming at Q25, assembled clones with MiXCR and retained in-frame beta chains. Here each entry gathers all rows of one CDR3 protein and keeps the most common genes and DNA. TCRdb, not the original authors, processed these V and J calls. The sample table contains about 200,000 distinct CDR3 sequences; only one count was recorded for 90% to 96% of them. The top ten hold approximately 0.088% of the sample.

This receptor chain uses TRBV20-1 and TRBJ2-3; perhaps TRBD2 is the D gene, with 6 bases matching. This clonotype was sampled from a human donor with multiple sclerosis. The sequenced material came from CD4+ T cells from PBMCs. In nucleotide form, the sequence is TGCAGTGCTAGTAAGGGGAGGACAGATACGCAGTATTTT. This is translated as CSASKGRTDTQYF.